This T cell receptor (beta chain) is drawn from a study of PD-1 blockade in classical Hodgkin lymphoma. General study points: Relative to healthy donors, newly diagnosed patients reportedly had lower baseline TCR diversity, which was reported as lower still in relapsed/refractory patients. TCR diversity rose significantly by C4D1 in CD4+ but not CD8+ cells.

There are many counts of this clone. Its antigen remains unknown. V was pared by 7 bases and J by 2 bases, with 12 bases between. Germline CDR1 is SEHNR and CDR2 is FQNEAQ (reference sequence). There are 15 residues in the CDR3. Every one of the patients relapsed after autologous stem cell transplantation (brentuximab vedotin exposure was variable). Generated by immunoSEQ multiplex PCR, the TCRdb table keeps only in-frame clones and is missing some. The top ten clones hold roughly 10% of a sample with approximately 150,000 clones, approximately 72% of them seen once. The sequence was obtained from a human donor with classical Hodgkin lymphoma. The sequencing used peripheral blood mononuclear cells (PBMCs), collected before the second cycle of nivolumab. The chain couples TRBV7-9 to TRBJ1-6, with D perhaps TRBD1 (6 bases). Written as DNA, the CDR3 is TGTGCCAGCATCGAGGACAGCCCCTATAATTCACCCCTCCACTTT. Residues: CASIEDSPYNSPLHF.